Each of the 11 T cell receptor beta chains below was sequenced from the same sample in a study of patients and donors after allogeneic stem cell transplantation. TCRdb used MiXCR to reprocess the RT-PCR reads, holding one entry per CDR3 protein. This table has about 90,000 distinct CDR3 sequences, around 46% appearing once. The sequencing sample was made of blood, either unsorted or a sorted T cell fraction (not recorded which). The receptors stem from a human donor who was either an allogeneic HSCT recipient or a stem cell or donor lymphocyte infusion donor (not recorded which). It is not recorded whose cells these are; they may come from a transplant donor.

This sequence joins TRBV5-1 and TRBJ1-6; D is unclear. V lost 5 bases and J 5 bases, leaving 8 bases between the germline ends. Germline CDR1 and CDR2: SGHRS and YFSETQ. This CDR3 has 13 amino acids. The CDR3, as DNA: TGCGCCAGCAGGGGTAGGGATAATTCACCCCTCCACTTT. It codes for CASRGRDNSPLHF.

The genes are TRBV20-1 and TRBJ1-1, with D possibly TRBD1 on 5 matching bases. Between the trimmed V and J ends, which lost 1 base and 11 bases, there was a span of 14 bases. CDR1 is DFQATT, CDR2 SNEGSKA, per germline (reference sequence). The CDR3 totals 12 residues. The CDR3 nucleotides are TGCAGTGCTAGAGCCTTCCAGGGAGGGGCTTTCTTT. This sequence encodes CSARAFQGGAFF.

CDR3 protein: CASSLSGGDEKLFF. The CDR3 region has the DNA TGTGCCAGCAGTTTATCCGGGGGTGATGAAAAACTGTTTTTT. The genes are TRBV28 and TRBJ1-4, with TRBD1 as a possible D gene (5 bases). V dropped 1 base and J dropped 6 bases, with 9 bases sitting between them. CDR1 MDHEN and CDR2 SYDVKM come from the germline V gene. This CDR3 spans 14 amino acids.

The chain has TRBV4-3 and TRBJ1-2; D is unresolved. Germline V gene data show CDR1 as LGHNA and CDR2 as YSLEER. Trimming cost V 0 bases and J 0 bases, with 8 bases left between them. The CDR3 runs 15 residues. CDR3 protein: CASSQDSIANYGYTF. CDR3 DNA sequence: TGCGCCAGCAGCCAAGACAGTATTGCTAACTATGGCTACACCTTC.

The CDR3 loop is CASSSTIADTQYF. For the CDR3, the DNA is TGTGCCAGCAGTTCCACTATCGCAGATACGCAGTATTTT. The rearrangement uses TRBV6-2 or TRBV6-3 and TRBJ2-3; D is undetermined. The CDR3 is 13 amino acids. Germline assignment: CDR1 MNHEY and CDR2 SVGEGT. V was pared by 4 bases and J by 4 bases, with 9 bases between.

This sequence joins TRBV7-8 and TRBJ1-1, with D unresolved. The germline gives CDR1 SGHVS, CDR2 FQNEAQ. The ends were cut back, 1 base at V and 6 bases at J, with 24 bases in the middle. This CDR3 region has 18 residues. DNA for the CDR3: TGTGCCAGCAGCTTAGTATTATACGGGTCAGGATTTCTGGCTGAAGCTTTCTTT. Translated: CASSLVLYGSGFLAEAFF. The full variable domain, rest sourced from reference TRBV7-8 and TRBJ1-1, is GAGVSQSPRYKVAKRGQDVALRCDPISGHVSLFWYQQALGQGPEFLTYFQNEAQLDKSGLPSDRFFAERPEGSVSTLKIQRTQQEDSAVYLCASSLVLYGSGFLAEAFFGQGTRLTVV.

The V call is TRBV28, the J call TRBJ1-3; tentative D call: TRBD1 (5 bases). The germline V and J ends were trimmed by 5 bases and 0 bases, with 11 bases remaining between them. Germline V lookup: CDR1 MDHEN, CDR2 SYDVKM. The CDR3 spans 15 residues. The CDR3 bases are TGTGCCAGCAGTCGACCAGGGTACTCTGGAAACACCATATATTTT. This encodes CASSRPGYSGNTIYF.

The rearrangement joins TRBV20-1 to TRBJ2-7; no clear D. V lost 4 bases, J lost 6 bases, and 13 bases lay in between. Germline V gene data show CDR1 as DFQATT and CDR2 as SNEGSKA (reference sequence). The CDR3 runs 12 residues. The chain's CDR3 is CSATEIGAEQYF. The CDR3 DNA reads TGCAGTGCTACAGAAATCGGCGCCGAGCAGTACTTC.

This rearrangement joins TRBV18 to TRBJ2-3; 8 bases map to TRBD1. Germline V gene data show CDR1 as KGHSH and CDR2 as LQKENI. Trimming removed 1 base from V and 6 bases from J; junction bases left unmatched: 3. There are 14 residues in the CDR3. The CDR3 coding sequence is TGTGCCAGCTCACCACGTCACAGGGGGGATACGCAGTATTTT. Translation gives CASSPRHRGDTQYF.

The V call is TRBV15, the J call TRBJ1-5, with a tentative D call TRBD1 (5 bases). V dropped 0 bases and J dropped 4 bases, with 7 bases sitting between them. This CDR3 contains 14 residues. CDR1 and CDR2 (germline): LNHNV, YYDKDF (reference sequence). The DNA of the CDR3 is TGTGCCACCAGCAGAGACGGGGGAAATCAGCCCCAGCATTTT. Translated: CATSRDGGNQPQHF.

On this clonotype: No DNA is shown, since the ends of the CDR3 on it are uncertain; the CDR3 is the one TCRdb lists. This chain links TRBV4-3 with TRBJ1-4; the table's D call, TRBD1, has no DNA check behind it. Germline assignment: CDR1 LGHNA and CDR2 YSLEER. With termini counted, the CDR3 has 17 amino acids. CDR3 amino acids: CASSLSGPGSYNEKLFF.